The 13 T cell receptor beta chains below were found in one sample sequenced in a study of blood T cell repertoires in COVID-19. This table comes from immunoSEQ multiplex PCR, and its TCRdb copy is limited to in-frame clones, with some not included. Found here are 65,000 to 90,000 clones, about 88% of them singletons; the top ten hold approximately 4.6%. The sample was peripheral blood. These receptors were collected from a human donor in a cohort sampled during active COVID-19.

The rearrangement uses TRBV28 and TRBJ2-5; possibly TRBD1 for D (6 bases). V lost 2 bases and J 5 bases, leaving 21 bases between the germline ends. CDR3 length equals 17 residues. Germline-derived CDR1 and CDR2 are MDHEN and SYDVKM. The DNA for the CDR3 is TGTGCCAGCAGTTTAGAGGGGACCCGGGACATCCCGGAGACCCAGTACTTC. Amino acids: CASSLEGTRDIPETQYF. Filled out from reference TRBV28 and TRBJ2-5, the complete variable domain reads DVKVTQSSRYLVKRTGEKVFLECVQDMDHENMFWYRQDPGLGLRLIYFSYDVKMKEKGDIPEGYSVSREKKERFSLILESASTNQTSMYLCASSLEGTRDIPETQYFGPGTRLLVL.

V usage is TRBV6-1 and J usage is TRBJ1-1; TRBD1 is a possible D gene (6 bases). The germline V gene encodes CDR1 MNHNS and CDR2 SASEGT. Trimming removed 4 bases at V and 1 base at J, with 16 bases between. The CDR3 totals 16 residues. The CDR3 DNA reads TGTGCCAGCAGTGCTCCTCCAGGGGCAGGGAACACTGAAGCTTTCTTT. Translation gives CASSAPPGAGNTEAFF.

Worth noting for this clone: The identical CDR3 is also encoded by other nucleotide sequences in the sample. This CDR3 reads CASSLLAGDKNIQYF. As DNA, the CDR3 is TGTGCCAGCAGCTTACTAGCGGGAGACAAAAACATTCAGTACTTC. V is TRBV5-6 and J is TRBJ2-4; TRBD2 aligns across 11 bases. This CDR3 comprises 15 residues. V lost 2 bases, J lost 3 bases, and 1 base stayed unmatched. Looked up from germline, CDR1 is SGHDT and CDR2 is YYEEEE.

The rearrangement links TRBV6-5 to TRBJ1-1; TRBD1 might be the D (6 bases). The CDR3 consists of 13 residues. Trimming left V 10 bases short and J 1 base short, with 13 bases between. CDR1 and CDR2 (germline): MNHEY, SVGAGI. The CDR3 reads CATQGGGNTEAFF. CDR3 coding DNA: TGTGCCACGCAAGGGGGGGGGAACACTGAAGCTTTCTTT.

The V and J genes are TRBV7-8 and TRBJ2-3, with TRBD1 as a possible D gene (5 bases). CDR1 and CDR2 from the germline V gene are SGHVS and FQNEAQ. The length of the CDR3 is 13 residues. Deletions cut 7 bases from V and 0 bases from J, with 8 bases between. Written as DNA, the CDR3 is TGTGCCAGCACTTACAGGAGCACAGATACGCAGTATTTT. This codes for CASTYRSTDTQYF.

This rearrangement joins TRBV3-1 (or the pseudogene TRBV3-2) to TRBJ1-5, with D possibly being TRBD1 (5 bases). The CDR3 has 15 amino acids. The V and J ends lost 1 base and 2 bases respectively, with 9 bases between them. The germline V gene has CDR1 LGHDT and CDR2 YNNKEL (reference sequence). CDR3 in DNA: TGTGCCAGCAGCCAAGGGGGCGAGGGCAATCAGCCCCAGCATTTT. Translated, it gives CASSQGGEGNQPQHF.

V is TRBV7-9 and J is TRBJ1-2; D is unclear. This CDR3 has 14 residues. Trimming took 5 bases from V and 4 from J, leaving 14 bases between them. CDR1 is SEHNR, CDR2 FQNEAQ, per germline (reference sequence). The CDR3, as DNA: TGTGCCAGCAGCCGTGCCGCGGGCGGCTATGGCTACACCTTC. Amino acids: CASSRAAGGYGYTF.

The chain has TRBV5-1 and TRBJ1-2, with 7 nucleotides matching TRBD1. The CDR3 sequence is 14 residues long. Germline V gene lookup returns CDR1 SGHRS and CDR2 YFSETQ. J gave up 6 bases and V 0 bases, and 5 bases lay outside the gene matches. CDR3 sequence (DNA): TGCGCCAGCAGCTTGGTGGGGACAGAAAATGGCTACACCTTC. It translates to CASSLVGTENGYTF.

This chain's CDR3 is CASSQDSLEKNTDTQYF. DNA of the CDR3: TGCGCCAGCAGCCAAGATTCCCTAGAGAAGAACACAGATACGCAGTATTTT. The rearrangement links TRBV4-1 to TRBJ2-3; D unclear. Germline CDR1 MGHRA, CDR2 YSYEKL. V gave up 0 bases and J gave up 2 bases, with 15 bases separating them. The CDR3 spans 17 residues.

Only one count was recorded for this clone. The chain employs TRBV10-3 and TRBJ2-2; TRBD1 or TRBD2 may be the D gene (5 bases each). Germline V lookup: CDR1 ENHRY, CDR2 SYGVKD. This CDR3 is built from 14 residues. Trimming pared 6 bases from V and 7 bases from J, leaving 15 bases between. CDR3 nucleotides: TGTGCCATCAGGGAGAGGGGTCGGAGCGGGGAGCTGTTTTTT. Translation gives CAIRERGRSGELFF.

This clone has a handful of counts. The J gene is TRBJ2-3, the V gene TRBV3-1 (or the pseudogene TRBV3-2); perhaps TRBD2 as D (5 bases). Germline lookup yields CDR1 LGHDT and CDR2 YNNKEL (reference sequence). There are 16 residues in the CDR3. Trimming shortened V by 2 bases and J by 3 bases, and 15 bases separated the two germline ends. DNA of the CDR3: TGTGCCAGCAGCCAAAAGAGGAGGCTTGGAACAGATACGCAGTATTTT. This encodes CASSQKRRLGTDTQYF.

The chain couples TRBV30 to TRBJ1-2, with TRBD1 identical over 7 bases. This CDR3 has 12 residues. V was clipped by 4 bases and J by 8 bases; unmatched bases: 7. CDR1 is GTSNPN, CDR2 SVGIG, per germline (reference sequence). The CDR3 DNA sequence: TGTGCCTGGAAGACAGGGAGTAAGGGCTACACCTTC. The encoded protein is CAWKTGSKGYTF.

This chain uses TRBV3-1 (or the pseudogene TRBV3-2) with TRBJ2-1; 7 bases line up with TRBD2. The V and J ends lost 4 bases and 6 bases, in that order; junction bases with no gene match: 3. Germline lookup yields CDR1 LGHDT and CDR2 YNNKEL (reference sequence). The CDR3 has 13 residues. Written as DNA, the CDR3 is TGTGCCAGCAGCCCGGGACTACCCAATGAGCAGTTCTTC. This gives the protein CASSPGLPNEQFF.